Each of the 27 T cell receptor beta chains below was sequenced from the same sample in a study of cytomegalovirus exposure and HLA in healthy donors. 13 Jbeta primers and 60 Vbeta primers were used for the PCR. Assay: immunoSEQ multiplex PCR; the TCRdb copy retains only in-frame clones and omits some. The sample shows 100,000 to 150,000 clones, roughly 8.3% of them seen only once. Sequencing input: PBMCs. These receptor sequences come from a man between 40 and 49 years old in good health and CMV-seronegative.

This clone was counted a few times. This chain uses TRBV7-6 with TRBJ2-7, with 10 bases that match TRBD2. The CDR3 is made up of 16 amino acids. CDR1 is SGHVS and CDR2 is FNYEAQ in the germline V gene. With 5 bases clipped from V and 3 bases from J, the junction kept 10 bases outside the gene matches. Here the CDR3 DNA reads TGTGCCAGCAGCCTAAGTAGCGGGGGGCCTCACTACGAGCAGTACTTC. This translates into CASSLSSGGPHYEQYF.

The J gene is TRBJ1-5, the V gene TRBV4-1, with 12 nucleotides matching TRBD1. The CDR3 runs to 15 residues. Germline V gene lookup returns CDR1 MGHRA and CDR2 YSYEKL. V lost 8 bases and J lost 5; bases outside the gene matches: 7. CDR3 DNA: TGCGCCAGCGCCCGGGACAGGGGGCGCGATCAGCCCCAGCATTTT. Residues: CASARDRGRDQPQHF.

This clone was seen more than once but under ten times. This likely comes from a read error, as the CDR3 has no conserved phenylalanine or tryptophan at its end. The J gene is TRBJ2-2, the V gene TRBV5-5; D unclear. Germline V gives CDR1 SGHKS, CDR2 YYEKEE (reference sequence). The CDR3 extends over 12 amino acids. The CDR3 DNA is TGTGCCAGAAGCTTGGGTGACGGGGAGCTGTTTGTT. This gives the protein CARSLGDGELFV.

As concerns this clone: This CDR3 fails to terminate in the conserved phenylalanine or tryptophan, so it likely reflects a read error. The chain links TRBV15 to TRBJ2-2, with D possibly TRBD2 on 6 matching bases. CDR3 length equals 14 residues. Trimming cost V 10 bases and J 5 bases, with 17 bases left between them. CDR1 and CDR2 from the germline V gene are LNHNV and YYDKDF (reference sequence). Here the CDR3 reads CANRRDRETGELFV. Here the CDR3 DNA reads TGTGCCAACAGAAGAGATCGGGAGACCGGGGAGCTGTTTGTT.

This chain connects TRBV7-8 to TRBJ2-7; D possibly corresponds to TRBD2 (6 bases). There are 14 residues in the CDR3. V was cut by 3 bases and J by 5 bases, with 14 bases left in between. Germline V gene data show CDR1 as SGHVS and CDR2 as FQNEAQ. This CDR3 is CASSLAGQKNEQYF. CDR3 in DNA: TGTGCCAGCAGCTTGGCGGGGCAGAAAAACGAGCAGTACTTC.

This clone was seen a few times. The CDR3 sequence: CASSSGVGTQYF. In DNA, the CDR3 is TGTGCCAGCAGCTCCGGAGTGGGGACCCAGTACTTC. This chain joins TRBV7-2 and TRBJ2-5; no definite D call. Germline V CDR1 and CDR2: SGHTA, FQGNSA. Trimming took 4 bases from V and 7 from J, leaving 10 bases between them. The CDR3 spans 12 residues.

This clone appeared a few times. Additional DNA sequences in this sample encode the identical CDR3. This sequence joins TRBV20-1 and TRBJ1-2; tentative D call: TRBD1 (5 bases). CDR1 DFQATT and CDR2 SNEGSKA come from the germline V gene (reference sequence). The V gene lost 6 bases and the J gene lost 4 bases, with 9 bases spanning the gap. This CDR3 contains 11 residues. The DNA of the CDR3 is TGCAGTGCCCGGGGGGGCTATGGCTACACCTTC. Translation gives CSARGGYGYTF.

The V and J genes are TRBV5-6 and TRBJ2-3, with D possibly matching TRBD2 (5 bases). There are 15 residues in the CDR3. Germline CDR1 is SGHDT and CDR2 is YYEEEE. Trimming shortened V by 0 bases and J by 2 bases, and 10 bases separated the two germline ends. The CDR3 loop is CASSLGGLLTDTQYF. The CDR3 nucleotides are TGTGCCAGCAGCTTGGGAGGGCTTCTCACAGATACGCAGTATTTT.

This clone appeared many times. The V gene is TRBV4-2, the J gene TRBJ1-4, with D possibly being TRBD1 (6 bases). The CDR3 is 14 residues long. Trimming cost V 6 bases and J 5 bases, with 13 bases left between them. Germline V gives CDR1 LGHNA, CDR2 YNFKEQ. The DNA of the CDR3 is TGTGCCAGCAGTCAACAGGGAGGGAATGAAAAACTGTTTTTT. Translation gives CASSQQGGNEKLFF.

This clone was detected only a few times. V gene TRBV4-1 combines with J gene TRBJ1-2, with 7 nucleotides matching TRBD1. The V segment lost 4 bases and the J segment 5 bases; nucleotides outside the gene matches: 7. CDR3 length equals 14 residues. CDR1 MGHRA and CDR2 YSYEKL come from the germline V gene. The CDR3 nucleotides read TGCGCCAGCAGCCCTCCGGGACAGAGGTATGGCTACACCTTC. It is translated as CASSPPGQRYGYTF.

The chain employs TRBV7-9 and TRBJ2-7; tentatively, D is TRBD1 (6 bases). Germline CDR1 reads SEHNR; CDR2 reads FQNEAQ (reference sequence). V dropped 3 bases and J dropped 5 bases, with 11 bases sitting between them. The CDR3 runs 13 residues. DNA for the CDR3: TGTGCCAGCAGCTTTGGGACATTCAACGAGCAGTACTTC. This translates into CASSFGTFNEQYF.

The chain couples TRBV18 to TRBJ1-6; the D is unclear. The CDR3 contains 14 residues. Germline V lookup: CDR1 KGHSH, CDR2 LQKENI. With 6 bases removed from V and 9 bases from J, the gap between germline ends came to 15 bases. CDR3 region: CASSLERAGSPLHF. Here the CDR3 DNA reads TGTGCCAGCTCCCTTGAGAGGGCCGGTTCACCCCTCCACTTT.

A few counts support this clone. V gene TRBV6-6 combines with J gene TRBJ1-1; maybe TRBD1 (6 bases). With 0 bases removed from V and 3 bases from J, the gap between germline ends came to 8 bases. Germline CDR1 is MNHNY and CDR2 is SVGAGI (reference sequence). The CDR3 spans 14 residues. The CDR3 protein is CASSYSTGHTEAFF. Written as DNA, the CDR3 is TGTGCCAGCAGTTACTCGACAGGACACACTGAAGCTTTCTTT.

The chain links TRBV2 to TRBJ2-3; 7 positions agree with TRBD2. The CDR3 loop spans 15 amino acids. The germline V gene has CDR1 SNHLY and CDR2 FYNNEI. Trimming took 6 bases from V and 1 from J; bases not matched to a gene: 7. The CDR3 DNA is TGTGCCAGCAGGCTACCCAGCGGGGGCACAGATACGCAGTATTTT. The encoded protein is CASRLPSGGTDTQYF.

V usage is TRBV10-2 and J usage is TRBJ2-3; D gene uncertain. The CDR3 is 13 residues long. V was clipped by 6 bases and J by 0 bases, with 7 bases between them. Germline CDR1 is WSHSY and CDR2 is SAAADI. Here the CDR3 DNA reads TGCGCCAGCAGGAGAGAGAGCACAGATACGCAGTATTTT. Amino acids: CASRRESTDTQYF.

This clone was seen more than once but under ten times. V and J are TRBV25-1 and TRBJ2-1; TRBD2 matches at 9 bases. V was clipped by 7 bases and J by 6 bases; unmatched bases: 10. Germline values: CDR1 MGHDK, CDR2 SYGVNS. The CDR3 has 15 residues. CDR3 DNA sequence: TGTGCCAGCACTTGGGGCGCGGGGGGGCCCAATGAGCAGTTCTTC. Its translation: CASTWGAGGPNEQFF.

For the CDR3, the DNA is TGTGCCAGCAGCCCCCGGTGGGAGTATGGCTACACCTTC. Translation gives CASSPRWEYGYTF. The V and J genes are TRBV6-5 and TRBJ1-2; D is undetermined. Germline lookup yields CDR1 MNHEY and CDR2 SVGAGI. The CDR3 sequence is 13 residues long. Trimming removed 6 bases at V and 5 bases at J, with 13 bases between.

This clone was picked up a small number of times. Here the CDR3 DNA reads TGTGCCAGCAGTTACCCGGGACTCACCTCGCAGTATTTT. Protein product: CASSYPGLTSQYF. This chain links TRBV6-6 with TRBJ2-3; D may be TRBD2 (6 bases). Germline-derived CDR1 and CDR2 are MNHNY and SVGAGI (reference sequence). Trimming cost V 2 bases and J 10 bases, with 13 bases left between them. The CDR3 runs to 13 residues.

CDR3 residues: CASLEGGAHFGYTF. The CDR3 DNA sequence: TGTGCCAGCCTCGAGGGGGGGGCGCATTTTGGCTACACCTTC. The V gene is TRBV6-1, the J gene TRBJ1-2; a possible D gene is TRBD1 (6 bases). Germline CDR1 is MNHNS and CDR2 is SASEGT. The CDR3 length is 14 residues. The V gene lost 8 bases and the J gene lost 7 bases, with 20 bases spanning the gap.

In its sample, this clone was seen a few times. V usage is TRBV2 and J usage is TRBJ2-7; 8 nucleotides align to TRBD1. The CDR3 runs to 14 residues. The J segment lost 1 base and the V segment lost 6 bases, leaving 5 bases of the junction unmatched. Per the germline V gene, CDR1 is SNHLY and CDR2 is FYNNEI. The CDR3: CASRGQAFSYEQYF. The CDR3 region has the DNA TGTGCCAGCAGGGGACAGGCGTTTTCCTACGAGCAGTACTTC.

V is TRBV25-1 and J is TRBJ2-3; 7 positions agree with TRBD2. The CDR3 extends over 13 amino acids. Per germline, CDR1 MGHDK and CDR2 SYGVNS. The V segment lost 3 bases and the J segment 9 bases; nucleotides outside the gene matches: 6. In DNA form, the CDR3 reads TGTGCCAGCAGTGACAGACTAGCAGGAACGCAGTATTTT. This codes for CASSDRLAGTQYF. The full variable domain, with the rest looked up from reference TRBV25-1 and TRBJ2-3, is EADIYQTPRYLVIGTGKKITLECSQTMGHDKMYWYQQDPGMELHLIHYSYGVNSTEKGDLSSESTVSRIRTEHFPLTLESARPSHTSQYLCASSDRLAGTQYFGPGTRLTVL.

This clone was picked up a small number of times. The chain carries TRBV6-1 and TRBJ2-5; 7 nucleotides agree with TRBD2. Per germline, CDR1 MNHNS and CDR2 SASEGT. Unmatched junction bases numbered 5, after V lost 7 bases and J lost 0 bases. The CDR3 sequence is 14 residues long. CDR3 DNA: TGTGCCAGCACCCTAGCGGTGTACCAAGAGACCCAGTACTTC. Residues: CASTLAVYQETQYF.

The J gene is TRBJ2-7, the V gene TRBV5-1, with D possibly TRBD1 on 6 matching bases. Germline V gene sequence: CDR1 SGHRS, CDR2 YFSETQ. Between the trimmed V and J ends, which lost 4 bases and 4 bases, there was a span of 15 bases. The CDR3 runs to 14 residues. The CDR3 nucleotides are TGCGCCAGCAGCCAGGACAGTACCTCATACGAGCAGTACTTC. Its protein is CASSQDSTSYEQYF.

This clone has just a few counts. CDR3 region: CASSLYPGNQPQHF. The CDR3 bases are TGTGCCAGCAGTTTGTACCCGGGCAATCAGCCCCAGCATTTT. V gene TRBV28 combines with J gene TRBJ1-5; D not resolved. Deletions cut 3 bases from V and 2 bases from J, with 8 bases between. The CDR3 covers 14 residues. Germline lookup yields CDR1 MDHEN and CDR2 SYDVKM. Combining the CDR3 with reference TRBV28 and TRBJ1-5 gives the whole variable domain DVKVTQSSRYLVKRTGEKVFLECVQDMDHENMFWYRQDPGLGLRLIYFSYDVKMKEKGDIPEGYSVSREKKERFSLILESASTNQTSMYLCASSLYPGNQPQHFGDGTRLSIL.

The chain is built from TRBV5-1 and TRBJ2-3; maybe TRBD1 (6 bases). Germline V lookup: CDR1 SGHRS, CDR2 YFSETQ. The CDR3 loop spans 16 amino acids. V was pared by 2 bases and J by 0 bases, with 13 bases between. CDR3 region: CASSFQGTPSTDTQYF. The DNA for the CDR3 is TGCGCCAGCAGCTTCCAGGGGACCCCTAGCACAGATACGCAGTATTTT.

This chain links TRBV10-1 with TRBJ2-5; TRBD2 is a possible D gene (5 bases). The CDR3 spans 15 residues. The V gene's germline CDR1 is WNHNN and CDR2 SYGVQD (reference sequence). Trimming shortened V by 9 bases and J by 0 bases, and 17 bases separated the two germline ends. CDR3 in amino acids: CARRSLTGNQETQYF. CDR3 sequence (DNA): TGCGCCAGGAGGTCTCTAACGGGGAACCAAGAGACCCAGTACTTC.

This clone was counted between two and nine times. Other DNA sequences in the sample encode the same CDR3. V gene TRBV29-1 combines with J gene TRBJ1-4; a weak D match, TRBD1 (5 bases). The CDR3 loop spans 11 amino acids. Per the germline V gene, CDR1 is SQVTM and CDR2 is ANQGSEA. The germline V and J ends were trimmed by 7 bases and 7 bases, with 10 bases remaining between them. CDR3 region: CSGQGSEKLFF. CDR3 bases: TGCAGCGGTCAGGGTAGTGAAAAACTGTTTTTT.